Below are 6 T cell receptor beta chains sequenced from a single sample in a study of OX40 agonist ivuxolimab in advanced cancers. The repertoire was sequenced with immunoSEQ multiplex PCR; TCRdb's copy has only in-frame clones and lacks some. Of around 46,000 clones listed, about 91% are singletons. The sequencing used CD4+ or CD8+ T cells sorted from blood, collected in a trial of the OX40 agonist ivuxolimab. The origin of the receptors is an adult with an advanced solid tumor such as melanoma, head and neck, liver or kidney cancer.

The V gene is TRBV11-2, the J gene TRBJ2-5, with D perhaps assigned TRBD1 or TRBD2 (5 bases each). The CDR3 sequence is 15 residues long. V was cut by 4 bases and J by 0 bases, with 12 bases left in between. The germline gives CDR1 SGHAT, CDR2 FQNNGV. The CDR3 is CASSSYGTDQETQYF. DNA of the CDR3: TGTGCCAGCAGCTCGTACGGGACGGACCAAGAGACCCAGTACTTC. The complete variable domain, with remaining parts taken from reference TRBV11-2 and TRBJ2-5, reads EAGVAQSPRYKIIEKRQSVAFWCNPISGHATLYWYQQILGQGPKLLIQFQNNGVVDDSQLPKDRFSAERLKGVDSTLKIQPAKLEDSAVYLCASSSYGTDQETQYFGPGTRLLVL.

The V gene is TRBV7-9, the J gene TRBJ2-7; 8 bases map to TRBD1. The CDR3 is 14 residues long. V trimming: 3 bases; J trimming: 0 bases; junction bases outside the gene matches: 1. The germline V gene encodes CDR1 SEHNR and CDR2 FQNEAQ (reference sequence). The DNA of the CDR3 is TGTGCCAGCAGCTTGACAGGGGACTCCTACGAGCAGTACTTC. This gives the protein CASSLTGDSYEQYF.

In this sample, this clone turned up once. The chain joins TRBV30 to TRBJ1-2, with no clear D. V was pared by 3 bases and J by 8 bases, with 10 bases between. Germline values: CDR1 GTSNPN, CDR2 SVGIG (reference sequence). The CDR3 sequence is 11 residues long. The CDR3: CAWRKGLGYTF. Here the CDR3 DNA reads TGTGCCTGGAGGAAGGGTCTGGGCTACACCTTC.

This rearrangement joins TRBV7-3 to TRBJ2-7; 8 bases match TRBD1. With V trimmed by 4 bases and J by 3 bases, 11 bases remained unmatched. CDR1 is SGHTA and CDR2 is FQGTGA in the germline V gene. The CDR3 is made up of 16 amino acids. DNA for the CDR3: TGTGCCAGCAGCTACACCTGGGACAGGCCTTGCTACGAGCAGTACTTC. Protein sequence: CASSYTWDRPCYEQYF.

Remarks on this clone: One end of the junction is discordant with germline, which a read error may explain. This chain joins TRBV5-5 and TRBJ1-1; 7 bases align to TRBD1. The germline gives CDR1 SGHKS, CDR2 YYEKEE (reference sequence). CDR3 length: 13 amino acids. CDR3 sequence: CASTLTGRTEAFF. The CDR3 bases are TGTGCCAGCACCTTGACAGGGCGCACTGAAGCTTTCTTT.

This clone was seen only once. The chain employs TRBV28 and TRBJ2-7; no firm D call. CDR1 and CDR2 from the germline V gene are MDHEN and SYDVKM. Trimming stripped 8 bases from V and 2 bases from J, with 7 bases between. CDR3 length equals 11 residues. This CDR3 reads CASGVAYEQYF. CDR3 sequence (DNA): TGTGCCAGCGGAGTTGCCTACGAGCAGTACTTC.